Following are 7 T cell receptor beta chains from one sample sequenced in a study of Ad26.COV2.S vaccination and SARS-CoV-2 variants (TCRdb year 2021). The library was built by means of the immunoSEQ multiplex PCR assay. TCRdb's version of the immuneACCESS table is confined to in-frame rearrangements and falls short of the full clone set. An unresolved V gene accounts for under half of the shortfall where checked; the remainder is of unknown origin. The sample has 350,000 to 450,000 clones on record, around 93% of them singletons. The ten largest clonotypes hold about 1.6% of the sample. Read against the paper, the sample's treatment or condition label means: around 19 received Ad26.COV2.S at low or high dose, single or two shots; about five received placebo; per-sample allocation not given. Repertoires of vaccine and placebo recipients were sequenced from samples collected on day 63 after the first injection.

Sequenced material: peripheral blood, taken in a trial of Ad26.COV2.S vaccine versus placebo. All receptors derive from a person between 18 and 65 years old who received the Ad26.COV2.S COVID-19 vaccine or a placebo.

The V call is TRBV19, the J call TRBJ1-2; D may be TRBD1 (5 bases). The germline V gene encodes CDR1 LNHDA and CDR2 SQIVND (reference sequence). V lost 5 bases and J 6 bases, leaving 19 bases between the germline ends. The CDR3 spans 15 residues. The CDR3 nucleotides are TGTGCCAGTAGTGAGCAGGGTTCGGGACTAAATGGCTACACCTTC. This translates into CASSEQGSGLNGYTF.

The chain recombines TRBV5-1 with TRBJ1-1, with 8 nucleotides matching TRBD1. Trimming took 4 bases from V and 4 from J; bases not matched to a gene: 9. This CDR3 has 15 amino acids. From germline, CDR1 is SGHRS and CDR2 YFSETQ. The CDR3 region is CASSPTGEESTEAFF. The CDR3 DNA reads TGCGCCAGCAGCCCGACAGGGGAGGAGAGCACTGAAGCTTTCTTT.

The chain carries TRBV27 and TRBJ2-5; 8 positions match TRBD2. With 2 bases clipped from V and 5 bases from J, the junction kept 7 bases outside the gene matches. Looked up from germline, CDR1 is MNHEY and CDR2 is SMNVEV (reference sequence). CDR3 size: 15 residues. In nucleotides, the CDR3 is TGTGCCAGCAGTTTAGCGGGGGGTCCCCTGGAGACCCAGTACTTC. Amino acid sequence: CASSLAGGPLETQYF.

The J gene is TRBJ2-4, the V gene TRBV28, with D possibly matching TRBD2 (5 bases). V was shortened by 4 bases and J by 10 bases, with 11 bases between the two germline ends. The germline gives CDR1 MDHEN, CDR2 SYDVKM. The CDR3 runs to 12 residues. The CDR3 DNA reads as TGTGCCAGCAGTTCCCCGAGGGAAATTCAGTACTTC. Residues: CASSSPREIQYF.

This clone was counted once. The rearrangement joins TRBV20-1 to TRBJ2-1; a possible D gene is TRBD2 (5 bases). Germline-derived CDR1 and CDR2 are DFQATT and SNEGSKA (reference sequence). Trimming took 3 bases from V and 7 from J, leaving 7 bases between them. The CDR3 sequence is 11 residues long. CDR3 region: CSASTGNEQFF. CDR3 nucleotides: TGCAGTGCTAGTACGGGGAATGAGCAGTTCTTC.

V is TRBV18 and J is TRBJ2-1, with D possibly being TRBD1 (5 bases). CDR1 and CDR2 from the germline V gene are KGHSH and LQKENI. V shed 3 bases and J shed 5 bases, with 17 bases lying between them. The CDR3 spans 16 residues. The CDR3 nucleotides read TGTGCCAGCTCACCCCCAAGGACACGTTTCAACAATGAGCAGTTCTTC. The encoded protein is CASSPPRTRFNNEQFF.

This clone was seen once. This chain links TRBV27 with TRBJ1-2; TRBD1 agrees at 10 bases. V trimming: 9 bases; J trimming: 3 bases; junction bases outside the gene matches: 10. The CDR3 spans 15 residues. In germline, CDR1 is MNHEY, CDR2 SMNVEV (reference sequence). The CDR3 DNA reads TGTGCCAGTGCATATACCGGGACAGGGGACTATGGCTACACCTTC. Translation: CASAYTGTGDYGYTF.